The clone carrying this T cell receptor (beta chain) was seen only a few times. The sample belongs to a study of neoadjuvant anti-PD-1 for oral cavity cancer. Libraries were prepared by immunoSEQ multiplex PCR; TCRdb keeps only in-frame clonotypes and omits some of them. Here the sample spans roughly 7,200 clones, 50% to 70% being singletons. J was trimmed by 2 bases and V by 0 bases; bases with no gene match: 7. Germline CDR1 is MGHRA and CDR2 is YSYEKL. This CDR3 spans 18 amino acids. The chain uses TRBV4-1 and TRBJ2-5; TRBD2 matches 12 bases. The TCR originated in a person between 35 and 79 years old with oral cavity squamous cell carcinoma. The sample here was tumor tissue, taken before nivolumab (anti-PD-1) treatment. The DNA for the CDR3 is TGCGCCAGCAGCCAAGAGCTAGCGGGGGGGAAAGGGCAAGAGACCCAGTACTTC. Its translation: CASSQELAGGKGQETQYF.